The 10 T cell receptor beta chains below come from one sample, sequenced in a study of shared clonotypes between healthy human individuals (dated by TCRdb to the early 2020s). For the CD8 naive samples, CD45RO-negative cells were positively selected for CCR7, yielding a CD45RA+CCR7+ population from which TemRA cells were excluded. Libraries were constructed by the immunoSEQ multiplex PCR assay. Drawn from immuneACCESS, this table holds only the in-frame rearrangements with V and J called that TCRdb kept. Clones are partly lost; checked studies trace under half to an unresolved V gene and leave the rest unexplained. This sample has millions of clones in its table, and approximately 94% of those were observed once. The ten top clones hold 1.5% to 2% of the sample. The specimen was naive CD8+ T cells from PBMCs. Per the publication, the cell subset or site label means: CD45RA+CCR7+. These receptors all come from a man between 18 and 35 years old in good health. Some clones in this sample may be carry-over from other donors' samples.

In the case of this clone: The sample contains more than one DNA sequence encoding this CDR3. The chain employs TRBV19 and TRBJ1-1; D is perhaps TRBD1 (5 bases). Looked up from germline, CDR1 is LNHDA and CDR2 is SQIVND (reference sequence). V was shortened by 1 base and J by 4 bases, with 10 bases between the two germline ends. The CDR3 has 14 residues. The CDR3 DNA follows: TGTGCCAGTAGTATAGGAGGGGCTGGCACTGAAGCTTTCTTT. Translation: CASSIGGAGTEAFF. Supplemented by reference TRBV19 and TRBJ1-1, the full variable domain reads DGGITQSPKYLFRKEGQNVTLSCEQNLNHDAMYWYRQDPGQGLRLIYYSQIVNDFQKGDIAEGYSVSREKKESFPLTVTSAQKNPTAFYLCASSIGGAGTEAFFGQGTRLTVV.

As concerns this clone: Other DNA variants within this sample encode the same CDR3. The V call is TRBV2, the J call TRBJ1-5; TRBD1 might be the D (5 bases). This CDR3 is 14 amino acids long. From germline, CDR1 is SNHLY and CDR2 FYNNEI. Trimming shortened V by 2 bases and J by 2 bases, and 7 bases separated the two germline ends. This chain's CDR3 is CASSELGGNQPQHF. In DNA, the CDR3 is TGTGCCAGCAGTGAACTGGGGGGCAATCAGCCCCAGCATTTT.

This clone was seen only once. The chain combines TRBV28 with TRBJ2-1, with D unresolved. The CDR3 contains 14 residues. The germline CDR1 and CDR2 sequences are MDHEN and SYDVKM. The V end lost 7 bases, the J end lost 4 bases, and 14 bases lay between the germline ends. The CDR3: CASKGKITYNEQFF. CDR3 DNA: TGTGCCAGCAAGGGCAAAATCACGTACAATGAGCAGTTCTTC.

This clone appeared once. The sample has other DNA sequences that encode this CDR3 too. The chain employs TRBV4-3 and TRBJ2-7; 13 bases align to TRBD2. CDR1 and CDR2 from the germline V gene are LGHNA and YSLEER. Losses at the gene ends were 4 bases for V and 6 bases for J; bases not matched to a gene: 6. The CDR3 loop spans 15 amino acids. The DNA for the CDR3 is TGCGCCAGCAGCCCCAGACTAGCGGGAGGAGGCGAGCAGTACTTC. Encoded protein: CASSPRLAGGGEQYF.

This chain links TRBV19 with TRBJ1-2, with D uncertain. From germline, CDR1 is LNHDA and CDR2 SQIVND (reference sequence). This CDR3 region has 10 residues. V lost 10 bases and J lost 4, with 7 bases in between. The DNA of the CDR3 is TGTGCCACCTACAGCTATGGCTACACCTTC. Residues: CATYSYGYTF.

V gene TRBV19 combines with J gene TRBJ1-5, with D unresolved. Germline assignment: CDR1 LNHDA and CDR2 SQIVND (reference sequence). This CDR3 is 13 amino acids long. Trimming cost V 6 bases and J 0 bases, with 6 bases left between them. The CDR3 sequence: CASRGTSNQPQHF. DNA for the CDR3: TGTGCCAGTAGAGGAACTAGCAATCAGCCCCAGCATTTT.

As for this clone: This sample includes further DNA sequences coding for the same CDR3. The chain joins TRBV27 to TRBJ2-7; unclear D gene. In germline, CDR1 is MNHEY, CDR2 SMNVEV (reference sequence). Trimming left V 5 bases short and J 3 bases short, with 8 bases between. The CDR3 has 12 residues. CDR3 in amino acids: CASSLLGYEQYF. CDR3 in DNA: TGTGCCAGCAGTCTGCTTGGCTACGAGCAGTACTTC.

This sequence joins TRBV6-1 and TRBJ1-2; TRBD1 agrees at 9 bases. Germline CDR1 and CDR2: MNHNS and SASEGT. After removal of 2 bases from V and 8 bases from J, the junction contained 6 bases not matched to a gene. This CDR3 spans 14 amino acids. The CDR3 here is CASSEPGTGLGYTF. The CDR3 region has the DNA TGTGCCAGCAGTGAACCCGGGACAGGGTTAGGCTACACCTTC.

This sequence joins TRBV19 and TRBJ1-3; D uncertain. The length of the CDR3 is 13 residues. Trimming removed 10 bases at V and 4 bases at J, with 14 bases between. Looked up from germline, CDR1 is LNHDA and CDR2 is SQIVND (reference sequence). The CDR3 DNA reads as TGTGCCACGTATGAGGTTACAGGAAACACCATATATTTT. Protein: CATYEVTGNTIYF.

The chain is built from TRBV29-1 and TRBJ1-2; no definite D call. Trimming left V 6 bases short and J 4 bases short, with 18 bases between. CDR1 is SQVTM and CDR2 is ANQGSEA in the germline V gene. The CDR3 is 14 residues long. CDR3 sequence (DNA): TGCAGCGTAGCTTTTGAGGTTGGAGTCTATGGCTACACCTTC. Amino acids: CSVAFEVGVYGYTF.